This T cell receptor beta chain is drawn from a study of shared clonotypes between healthy human individuals (dated by TCRdb to about 2020). Background on the whole study: The cohort comprised a couple of women and a few men aged 18 to 49 years. The study deeply sequenced blood TCR repertoires of about 5 healthy adults to estimate repertoire size and the extent of clonotype sharing between individuals. To increase sequencing depth and limit assay-specific biases, different laboratories used diverse techniques to prepare libraries and sequence TCR repertoires. Leukapheresis yielded between about 0.94 and 10 billion PBMCs per donor. Here is what the overall study found, with its caveats: Sampling was restricted to blood, and TCR repertoires in tissue are likely to differ from TCR repertoires in blood. Because the study included only a small number of donors, the genetic and exposure-history diversity represented was limited. Pairwise subsampling indicated that sequencing depth was expected to affect the degree of clonotype sharing among donors.

For this clone: It has no known antigen specificity. No base qualities exist here, and no much larger clone lies one base off it.

Donors were healthy HIV-negative adults with no recently reported acute infections or vaccinations. Every donor was a Caucasian adult living in Nashville, Tennessee, USA. In the unsorted samples, 70 million to 95 million PBMCs were counted, and genomic DNA was extracted using the QIAamp DNA Blood Mini kit. After blood collection by leukapheresis, PBMCs were isolated using Ficoll-Histopaque density gradient centrifugation and then cryopreserved in the vapor phase of liquid nitrogen. CDR1 and CDR2, per the germline V gene (reference sequence), are SGHAT and FQDESV. The junction carries 17 bases between V and J, which are trimmed by 1 base and 2 bases respectively. The CDR3 has 17 amino acids, counting the end cysteine and phenylalanine. The DNA shown is the 51-base CDR3, in frame from base 1. Using the deep immunoSEQ assay, multiplex PCR amplified TCR CDR3 regions from genomic DNA. Extracted genomic DNA from each cell subset was distributed evenly across all wells of several immunoSEQ 96-well plates, and each plate was treated as a replicate. For unsorted PBMC, each replicate PCR was loaded with roughly 270 ng genomic DNA, equivalent to some 27,000 T cell genomes. Ten immunoSEQ deep assay plates were used to sequence the unsorted PBMC genomic DNA. The purified libraries were quantified using a Qubit 3.0 fluorometer, sized with a Bioanalyzer 2100, and then quantified again using the KAPA Library Quantification kit. Each immunoSEQ 96-well plate was sequenced on its own single-read 150-cycle Illumina NextSeq 550 flow cell. The authors' pipeline ran thus. Because only junctional sequences without quality scores were contained in the immunoSEQ output, filtering matching that applied to full-length reads could not be performed. Sequences were annotated with PyIR, a Python wrapper for IgBLAST v1.9, and V/J genes and CDR3 were assigned using IMGT germline references. Reads were filtered out if the reads had weak V/J assignments (E-value above 1e-6), no CDR3, stop codons, out-of-frame junctions, or ambiguous translated residues. A V3J clonotype was defined by an identical inferred V gene, J gene, and CDR3 amino acid sequence. Percentage overlap between repertoires was calculated by dividing the number of shared unique clonotypes by the size of the smaller repertoire. Three approaches were used to assess repertoire richness: RTK rarefaction, the Chao1 estimator, and Recon v2.1 estimates of unobserved clonotypes. Drawn from immuneACCESS, this table holds only the in-frame rearrangements with V and J called that TCRdb kept. Clones are partly lost; checked studies trace under half to an unresolved V gene and leave the rest unexplained. Clone size and the V and J calls come from that table; the DNA yielded D and trimming. The sample profile shows about half a million clones; approximately 81% of them were found once. Clones ranked in the top ten supply more than 9.5% of the sample.

The clonotype originates from a woman in her thirties or forties in good health. Some clones in this sample may be carry-over from other donors' samples. The sequence links TRBV11-1 to TRBJ1-1; the D gene is unclear. Sequenced input: PBMCs. Here the CDR3 is given as CASSLEARAKRNTEAFF. The DNA sequence reads TGTGCCAGCAGCTTAGAGGCCCGCGCGAAACGAAACACTGAAGCTTTCTTT.